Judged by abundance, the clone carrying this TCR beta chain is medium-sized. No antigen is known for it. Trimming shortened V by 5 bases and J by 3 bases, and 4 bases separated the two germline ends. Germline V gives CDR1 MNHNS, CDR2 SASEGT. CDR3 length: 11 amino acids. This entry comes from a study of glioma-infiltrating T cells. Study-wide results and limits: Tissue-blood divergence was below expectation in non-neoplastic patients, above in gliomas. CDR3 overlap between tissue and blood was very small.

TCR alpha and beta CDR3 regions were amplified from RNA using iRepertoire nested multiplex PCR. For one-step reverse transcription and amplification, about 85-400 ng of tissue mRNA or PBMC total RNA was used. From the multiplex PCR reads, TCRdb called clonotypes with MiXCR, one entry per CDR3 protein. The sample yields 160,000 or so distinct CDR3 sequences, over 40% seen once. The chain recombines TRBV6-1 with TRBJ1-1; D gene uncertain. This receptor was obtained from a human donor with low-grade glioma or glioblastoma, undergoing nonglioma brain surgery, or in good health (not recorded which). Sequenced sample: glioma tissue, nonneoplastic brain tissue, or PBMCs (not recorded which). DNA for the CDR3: TGTGCCAGCAGTCGGCACACTGAAGCTTTCTTT. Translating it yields CASSRHTEAFF.